This entry concerns a single T cell receptor (beta chain). The antigen it binds to is not known. Base quality data are lacking; no much larger clone is found one base away. This specimen's treatment or condition label, per the study, means: in vitro stimulation with specific CMV peptide epitopes to enrich CMV-specific T cells. Looking up the germline V gene (reference sequence) yields CDR1 SEHNR and CDR2 FQNEAQ. The CDR3 covers 13 residues, taking in both the cysteine and the phenylalanine. CDR3 DNA only is kept here, 39 bases in frame from base 1. Deletion took 1 base off V and 8 bases off J, with a span of 9 bases between the germline ends. This sample was included in a study of T cell repertoires in cytomegalovirus infection (dated by TCRdb to the late 2010s). Looking at the study overall: Alongside well-studied HLA-B-restricted epitopes, the peptide stimulations were aimed at recently identified HLA-C-restricted CMV epitopes, whose presentation resists viral immunomodulation. Donor HLA type was relevant to the analysis, because carriage of CMV infection together with the matching HLA type was indicated by public TCR beta signatures. The paper as a whole reports these results and caveats: In both this cohort and an independent roughly 350-donor cohort, the cumulative frequency of public TCR beta family members distinguished carriers of CMV infection plus the relevant HLA type. In the ex vivo response, HLA-C-restricted CMV-specific TCR beta clonotypes were dominant, and in two of eight donors the single most frequent clonotype came from this HLA-C-restricted group.

Sequencing was carried out with an Illumina HiSeq 1500. The public reads were reanalyzed by TCRdb: fastp trimming at Q25, MiXCR alignment, in-frame beta chains only. Rows are combined by CDR3 protein, so each entry shows the most common genes and DNA. For this sample there are a few hundred thousand distinct CDR3 sequences; almost 40% appear just once. Jointly, the top ten make up about half of the sample. This specimen was cultured PBMCs, taken from culture after CMV antigen stimulation. The chain employs TRBV7-9 and TRBJ1-5, with the D gene not clear enough to name. The clonotype was recovered from a human donor in good health (CMV status not recorded). Some clones in this sample may be carry-over from other donors' samples. Here the CDR3 is given as CASSLGTSEPQHF. The nucleotide sequence is TGTGCCAGCAGCTTAGGGACCTCCGAGCCCCAGCATTTT.